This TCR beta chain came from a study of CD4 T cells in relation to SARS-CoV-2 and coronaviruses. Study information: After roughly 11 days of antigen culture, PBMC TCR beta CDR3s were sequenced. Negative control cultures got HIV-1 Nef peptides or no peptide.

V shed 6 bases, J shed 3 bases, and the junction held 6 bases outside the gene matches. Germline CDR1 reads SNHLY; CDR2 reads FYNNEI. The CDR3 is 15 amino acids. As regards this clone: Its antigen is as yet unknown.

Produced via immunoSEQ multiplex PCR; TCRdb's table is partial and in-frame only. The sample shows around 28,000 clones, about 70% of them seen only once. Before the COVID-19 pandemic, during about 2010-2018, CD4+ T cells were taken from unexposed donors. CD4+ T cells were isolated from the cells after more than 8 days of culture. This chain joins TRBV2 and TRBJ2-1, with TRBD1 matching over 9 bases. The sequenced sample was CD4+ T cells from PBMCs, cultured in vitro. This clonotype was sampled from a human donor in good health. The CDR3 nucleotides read TGTGCCAGCAGAGTCGACAGGGGGGACTACAATGAGCAGTTCTTC. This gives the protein CASRVDRGDYNEQFF.